The 13 T cell receptor beta chains in this list originate from one sample, sequenced in a study of blood T cell repertoires in COVID-19. The table came from immunoSEQ multiplex PCR; TCRdb's copy has only in-frame clones and leaves some out. The table shows 85,000 to 95,000 clones, with 80% to 90% occurring only once. The sequencing sample was made of peripheral blood. These receptors were obtained from an elderly woman with acute or convalescent COVID-19.

V gene TRBV7-3 combines with J gene TRBJ2-5; D may be TRBD2 (7 bases). The CDR3 contains 15 residues. Trimming cost V 2 bases and J 5 bases, with 15 bases left between them. CDR1 is SGHTA, CDR2 FQGTGA, per germline. The CDR3 DNA is TGTGCCAGCAGCTTACTCGCGGGGGCGGGGGAGACCCAGTACTTC. It encodes CASSLLAGAGETQYF.

The V call is TRBV15, the J call TRBJ1-5; 7 nucleotides agree with TRBD1. After removal of 3 bases from V and 3 bases from J, the junction contained 8 bases not matched to a gene. Looked up from germline, CDR1 is LNHNV and CDR2 is YYDKDF (reference sequence). The CDR3 contains 16 residues. The CDR3 bases are TGTGCCACCAGCAGGTTGACGACAGGGTACAATCAGCCCCAGCATTTT. It translates to CATSRLTTGYNQPQHF.

This clone was observed once. This chain joins TRBV19 and TRBJ1-1; D possibly corresponds to TRBD1 (5 bases). Germline CDR1 is LNHDA and CDR2 is SQIVND (reference sequence). V lost 8 bases to trimming and J lost 6 bases, with 7 bases between them. The CDR3 has 10 residues. As DNA, the CDR3 is TGTGCCAGTGCGGGGCCTGAAGCTTTCTTT. As protein: CASAGPEAFF.

V usage is TRBV2 and J usage is TRBJ2-3; tentative D call: TRBD1 (6 bases). Trimming removed 8 bases from V and 3 bases from J, with 12 bases in between. Germline values: CDR1 SNHLY, CDR2 FYNNEI. This CDR3 contains 13 residues. The CDR3 bases are TGTGCCAGCCAGGGGAGTCAGACAGATACGCAGTATTTT. This encodes CASQGSQTDTQYF.

This clone was recorded a few times. CDR3 in amino acids: CASSREVGGGSYEQYF. In DNA form, the CDR3 reads TGTGCCAGCAGCAGGGAGGTGGGGGGAGGCTCCTACGAGCAGTACTTC. The chain couples TRBV5-4 to TRBJ2-7, with D maybe TRBD2 (6 bases). Germline V gene sequence: CDR1 SGHNT, CDR2 YYREEE (reference sequence). The V end was cut by 4 bases, the J end by 0 bases, with 17 bases between. This CDR3 has 16 residues.

The chain joins TRBV6-5 to TRBJ1-2; possible D gene TRBD1, 6 bases. From germline, CDR1 is MNHEY and CDR2 SVGAGI. This CDR3 is 11 amino acids long. V shed 6 bases and J shed 7 bases, with 9 bases lying between them. This CDR3 is CASSRGGGYTF. CDR3 coding DNA: TGTGCCAGCAGCAGGGGCGGTGGCTACACCTTC.

This chain connects TRBV19 to TRBJ2-2, with 9 bases aligning to TRBD1. After removal of 8 bases from V and 4 bases from J, the junction contained 5 bases not matched to a gene. Germline CDR1 reads LNHDA; CDR2 reads SQIVND (reference sequence). The CDR3 runs to 14 residues. The CDR3 loop is CASVTGGLTGELFF. The CDR3 coding sequence is TGTGCCAGTGTCACAGGGGGCCTCACCGGGGAGCTGTTTTTT. Full variable domain (remainder filled in from reference TRBV19 and TRBJ2-2): DGGITQSPKYLFRKEGQNVTLSCEQNLNHDAMYWYRQDPGQGLRLIYYSQIVNDFQKGDIAEGYSVSREKKESFPLTVTSAQKNPTAFYLCASVTGGLTGELFFGEGSRLTVL.

J is TRBJ1-5 and V is TRBV19; 10 bases line up with TRBD1. CDR1 is LNHDA and CDR2 is SQIVND in the germline V gene (reference sequence). The CDR3 spans 15 residues. V lost 5 bases to trimming and J lost 4 bases; unmatched junction nucleotides: 5. CDR3 in DNA: TGTGCCAGTAGTGCTCGGGACAGGGGTAATCAGCCCCAGCATTTT. Its translation: CASSARDRGNQPQHF. The full variable domain, with the rest looked up from reference TRBV19 and TRBJ1-5, is DGGITQSPKYLFRKEGQNVTLSCEQNLNHDAMYWYRQDPGQGLRLIYYSQIVNDFQKGDIAEGYSVSREKKESFPLTVTSAQKNPTAFYLCASSARDRGNQPQHFGDGTRLSIL.

Worth noting for this clone: The junction does not match germline at one end; this may be a read error. The chain recombines TRBV6-2 or TRBV6-3 with TRBJ2-4; weak D call: TRBD2 (5 bases). CDR3 length: 15 amino acids. Germline assignment: CDR1 MNHEY and CDR2 SVGEGT. The CDR3 reads CASSPRASKVNIQYF. In nucleotides, the CDR3 is TGTGCCAGCAGCCCGAGGGCAAGTAAGGTCAACATTCAGTACTTT.

V gene TRBV7-9 combines with J gene TRBJ2-5; 7 bases match TRBD1. CDR1 is SEHNR, CDR2 FQNEAQ, per germline (reference sequence). V lost 3 bases, J lost 5 bases, and 9 bases stayed unmatched. The CDR3 contains 15 residues. In nucleotides, the CDR3 is TGTGCCAGCAGCTTGGGGACAGCTGAGACGGAGACCCAGTACTTC. Amino acids: CASSLGTAETETQYF.

This chain links TRBV5-5 with TRBJ1-2, with TRBD1 identical over 8 bases. The germline V gene has CDR1 SGHKS and CDR2 YYEKEE (reference sequence). The CDR3 runs to 14 residues. Losses at the gene ends were 2 bases for V and 8 bases for J; bases not matched to a gene: 8. The CDR3 coding sequence is TGTGCCAGCAGCTTCGTAGAACAGGGGGGCGGCTACACCTTC. Translating it yields CASSFVEQGGGYTF.

The rearrangement uses TRBV19 and TRBJ1-1; 7 bases align to TRBD1. The CDR3 length is 16 residues. V was clipped by 7 bases and J by 1 base; unmatched bases: 12. The V gene's germline CDR1 is LNHDA and CDR2 SQIVND (reference sequence). The chain's CDR3 is CASNTERGLGNTEAFF. CDR3 coding DNA: TGTGCCAGTAATACAGAGAGGGGGCTTGGGAACACTGAAGCTTTCTTT.

The sample holds a few counts of this clone. The CDR3 DNA follows: TGTGCCAGCAGCCAGGGACTAGCGGGAAACTACGAGCAGTACTTC. It is translated as CASSQGLAGNYEQYF. The chain uses TRBV5-4 and TRBJ2-7; 13 positions agree with TRBD2. The CDR3 has 15 residues. Germline CDR1 reads SGHNT; CDR2 reads YYREEE (reference sequence). The trim removed 4 bases at V and 3 bases at J, leaving 4 bases unmatched.